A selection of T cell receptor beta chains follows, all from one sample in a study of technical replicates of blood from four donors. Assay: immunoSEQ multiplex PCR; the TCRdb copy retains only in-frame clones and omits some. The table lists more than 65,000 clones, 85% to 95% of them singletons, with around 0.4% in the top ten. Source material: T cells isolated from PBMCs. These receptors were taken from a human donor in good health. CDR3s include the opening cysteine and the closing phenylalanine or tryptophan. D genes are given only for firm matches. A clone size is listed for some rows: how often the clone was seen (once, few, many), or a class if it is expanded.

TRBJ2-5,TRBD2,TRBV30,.,CAWGTSGRGETQYF,TGTGCCTGGGGGACTAGCGGGAGAGGAGAGACCCAGTACTTC
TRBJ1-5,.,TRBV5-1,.,CASSRVGGGNQPQHF,TGCGCCAGCAGCCGGGTGGGGGGTGGCAATCAGCCCCAGCATTTT
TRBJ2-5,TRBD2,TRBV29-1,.,CSAGAGQETQYF,TGCAGCGCCGGAGCGGGGCAAGAGACCCAGTACTTC
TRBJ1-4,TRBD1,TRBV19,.,CASQGQDYEKLFF,TGTGCCAGTCAGGGACAGGACTATGAAAAACTGTTTTTT
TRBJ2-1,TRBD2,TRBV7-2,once,CASSEYSGSISNEQFF,TGTGCCAGCAGCGAGTATAGCGGGAGTATAAGCAATGAGCAGTTCTTC
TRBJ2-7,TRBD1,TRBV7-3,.,CASSLKDTGTGPYEQYF,TGTGCCAGCAGCTTAAAGGACACCGGGACAGGACCCTACGAGCAGTACTTC
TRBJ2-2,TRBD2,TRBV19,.,CASQWTSGTGELFF,TGTGCCAGTCAGTGGACTAGCGGCACCGGGGAGCTGTTTTTT
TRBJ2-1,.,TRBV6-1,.,CASSEAVIRGYEQFF,TGTGCCAGCAGTGAGGCTGTGATAAGGGGGTATGAGCAGTTCTTC
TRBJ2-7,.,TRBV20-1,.,CSVRSNEQYF,TGCAGTGTCAGATCCAACGAGCAGTACTTC
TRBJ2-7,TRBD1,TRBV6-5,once,CASSTGTGGKDEQYF,TGTGCCAGCAGTACCGGGACAGGGGGAAAGGACGAGCAGTACTTC
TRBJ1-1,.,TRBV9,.,CASSPSSAGREAFF,TGTGCCAGCAGCCCCTCGTCGGCGGGGCGCGAAGCTTTCTTT
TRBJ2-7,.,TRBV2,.,CASSEDAGTILKQYF,TGTGCCAGCAGTGAAGACGCGGGTACCATTTTGAAGCAGTACTTC
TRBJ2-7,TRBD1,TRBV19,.,CASKPGQSAYEQYF,TGTGCCAGTAAACCGGGACAGTCTGCCTACGAGCAGTACTTC
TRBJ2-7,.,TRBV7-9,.,CASNNGNLGYEQYF,TGTGCCAGCAATAACGGTAATCTAGGCTACGAGCAGTACTTC
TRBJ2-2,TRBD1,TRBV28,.,CATDPGQGNTGELFF,TGTGCCACCGATCCGGGACAGGGTAACACCGGGGAGCTGTTTTTT
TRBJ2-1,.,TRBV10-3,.,CAISGGVYPYNEQFF,TGTGCCATCAGTGGGGGGGTTTACCCCTACAATGAGCAGTTCTTC
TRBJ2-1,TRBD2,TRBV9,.,CASSSLAGNEQFF,TGTGCCAGCAGCTCACTAGCGGGGAATGAGCAGTTCTTC
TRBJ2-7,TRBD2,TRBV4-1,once,CASSQDSLAGRYEQYF,TGCGCCAGCAGCCAAGATTCCCTAGCGGGACGCTACGAGCAGTACTTC
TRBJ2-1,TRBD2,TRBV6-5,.,CASRASSGIYNEQFF,TGTGCCAGCAGGGCCTCTAGCGGGATCTACAATGAGCAGTTCTTC
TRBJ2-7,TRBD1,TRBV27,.,CASSLGDRWGAYEQYF,TGTGCCAGCAGTTTAGGGGACAGGTGGGGCGCCTACGAGCAGTACTTC
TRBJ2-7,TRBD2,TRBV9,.,CASSVDSGSSYEQYF,TGTGCCAGCAGCGTAGACAGCGGGAGCTCCTACGAGCAGTACTTC
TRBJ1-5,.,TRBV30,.,CAWSVESNQPQHF,TGTGCCTGGAGTGTGGAGAGCAATCAGCCCCAGCATTTT
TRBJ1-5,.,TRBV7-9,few,CASSLGENSNQPQHF,TGTGCCAGCAGCTTAGGGGAGAATAGCAATCAGCCCCAGCATTTT
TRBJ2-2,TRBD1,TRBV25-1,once,CASWGQGSRELFF,TGTGCCAGCTGGGGACAGGGGTCCCGGGAGCTGTTTTTT
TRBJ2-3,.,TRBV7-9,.,CASSPAGGTDTQYF,TGTGCCAGCAGCCCCGCAGGGGGCACAGATACGCAGTATTTT
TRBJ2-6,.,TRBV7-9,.,CASSSLLGGRTGANVLTF,TGTGCCAGCAGCTCCCTCTTGGGGGGTCGTACAGGGGCCAACGTCCTGACTTTC
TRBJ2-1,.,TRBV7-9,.,CASSNSVNEQFF,TGTGCCAGCAGCAATAGTGTGAATGAGCAGTTCTTC
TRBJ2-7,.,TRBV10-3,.,CAISESRDNPYEQYF,TGTGCCATCAGTGAGTCAAGAGACAATCCCTACGAGCAGTACTTC
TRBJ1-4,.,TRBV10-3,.,CAISESGPGWEKLFF,TGTGCCATCAGTGAATCAGGGCCGGGTTGGGAAAAACTGTTTTTT
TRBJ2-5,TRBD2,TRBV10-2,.,CASSTPGLAGQTQYF,TGCGCCAGCAGCACCCCGGGACTAGCGGGACAAACCCAGTACTTC
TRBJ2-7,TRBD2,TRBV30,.,CAWSNSGSSYEQYF,TGTGCCTGGAGTAATAGCGGGAGCTCCTACGAGCAGTACTTC
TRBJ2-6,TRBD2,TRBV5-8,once,CASSLWPPLAGYSGANVLTF,TGTGCCAGCAGCTTGTGGCCTCCCCTAGCGGGATATTCCGGGGCCAACGTCCTGACTTTC
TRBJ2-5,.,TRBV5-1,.,CASSLALETQYF,TGCGCCAGCAGCTTGGCACTAGAGACCCAGTACTTC
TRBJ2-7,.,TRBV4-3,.,CASSQDLRPTYEQYF,TGCGCCAGCAGCCAAGATTTGCGGCCCACCTACGAGCAGTACTTC
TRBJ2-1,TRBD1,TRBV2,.,CASREPQGSEQFF,TGTGCCAGCAGGGAACCACAGGGGAGTGAGCAGTTCTTC
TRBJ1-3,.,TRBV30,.,CAWSSGISTIYF,TGTGCCTGGAGTAGCGGGATTAGCACCATATATTTT
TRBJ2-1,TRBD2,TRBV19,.,CASSIGLAGVVSYNEQFF,TGTGCCAGTAGTATAGGACTAGCGGGAGTCGTTTCCTACAATGAGCAGTTCTTC
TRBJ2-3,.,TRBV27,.,CASSPLAVMTDTQYF,TGTGCCAGCAGTCCTCTAGCAGTGATGACCGATACGCAGTATTTT
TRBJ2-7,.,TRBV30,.,CAWSVGGEQYF,TGTGCCTGGAGTGTTGGGGGGGAGCAGTACTTC
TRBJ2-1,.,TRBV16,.,CASSPGRLKRESLFF,TGTGCCAGCAGCCCCGGACGGCTCAAACGGGAGTCACTGTTCTTC
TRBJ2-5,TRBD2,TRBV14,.,CASSRPFLAGVAETQYF,TGTGCCAGCAGCCGCCCGTTTCTAGCGGGAGTTGCGGAGACCCAGTACTTC
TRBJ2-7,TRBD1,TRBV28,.,CASSSGTGQSF,TGTGCCAGCAGTTCGGGGACAGGACAGTCGTTC
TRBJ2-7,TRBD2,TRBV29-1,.,CSVEAGGTGYEQYF,TGCAGCGTTGAAGCGGGGGGGACTGGCTACGAGCAGTACTTC
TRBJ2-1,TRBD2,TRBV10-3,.,CAISELTSHEQFF,TGTGCCATCAGTGAGCTGACTAGCCATGAGCAGTTCTTC
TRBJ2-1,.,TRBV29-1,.,CSVDRYNEQFF,TGCAGCGTTGACAGATACAATGAGCAGTTCTTC
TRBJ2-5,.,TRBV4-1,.,CASSHPRAGPQETQYF,TGCGCCAGCAGCCACCCTAGAGCGGGTCCACAAGAGACCCAGTACTTC
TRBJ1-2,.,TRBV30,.,CARSRDNYGYTF,TGTGCCCGTTCTCGGGATAACTATGGCTACACCTTC
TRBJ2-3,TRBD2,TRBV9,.,CASSVEAGGITDTQYF,TGTGCCAGCAGCGTAGAAGCGGGAGGGATAACAGATACGCAGTATTTT
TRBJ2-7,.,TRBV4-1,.,CASSPRGSLNYEQYF,TGCGCCAGCAGCCCCAGGGGATCCCTTAATTACGAGCAGTACTTC
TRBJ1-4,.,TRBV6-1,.,CASSEVALAARVGKLFF,TGTGCCAGCAGTGAAGTAGCTCTAGCGGCCCGTGTCGGAAAACTGTTTTTT
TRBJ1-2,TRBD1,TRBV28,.,CASSHPGQGTYGYTF,TGTGCCAGCAGTCATCCGGGACAGGGGACCTATGGCTACACCTTC